Reported below is one TCR beta chain. The antigen is not known. The entry originates in a study of T cells in Graves' hyperthyroidism and ophthalmopathy. Study-wide points: Blood also held most thyroid clonotypes expanded beyond 0.001.

The hyperthyroidism was newly diagnosed and had lasted under 2 months; the patients were aged 18 to 65. The study left out patients who had uncontrolled infection, other autoimmune disease, pregnancy or lactation. Clinical symptoms, serum thyroxine and TRAb, thyroid ultrasound and orbital computed tomography together formed the diagnostic basis. Amplified regions were TCR beta CDR3 sequences from RNA transcripts. The TCR CDR3 was amplified in a first-round RT-PCR using the HTBI primer set. One entry per CDR3 protein, called by TCRdb with MiXCR from the multiplex PCR reads. The sample has 560,000 or so distinct CDR3 sequences; about half are singletons. CDR3 length: 15 amino acids. Germline V gene sequence: CDR1 SNHLY, CDR2 FYNNEI. V lost 6 bases, J lost 7 bases, and 9 bases stayed unmatched.

Sequencing used peripheral blood or thyroid tissue (not recorded which). The sequence was collected from a woman under 30 with Graves' hyperthyroidism. This rearrangement joins TRBV2 to TRBJ1-5; TRBD1 aligns across 10 bases. In DNA form, the CDR3 reads TGTGCCAGCAGCACCTGGACAGGGGGTTCACAGCCCCAGCATTTT. Translated: CASSTWTGGSQPQHF.